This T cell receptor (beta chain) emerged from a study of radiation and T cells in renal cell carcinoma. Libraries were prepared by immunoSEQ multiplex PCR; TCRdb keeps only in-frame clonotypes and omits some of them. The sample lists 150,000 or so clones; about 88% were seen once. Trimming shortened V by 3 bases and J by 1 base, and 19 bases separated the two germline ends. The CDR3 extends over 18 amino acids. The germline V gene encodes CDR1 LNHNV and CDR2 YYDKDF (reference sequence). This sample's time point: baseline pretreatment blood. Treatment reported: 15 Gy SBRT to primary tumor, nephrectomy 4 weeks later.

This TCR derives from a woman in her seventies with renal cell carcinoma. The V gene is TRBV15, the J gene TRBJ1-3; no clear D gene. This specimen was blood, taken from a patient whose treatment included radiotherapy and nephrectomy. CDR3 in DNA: TGTGCCACCAGCAGGGGTTCCGTCGTGGGCCAGTCTGGAAACACCATATATTTT. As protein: CATSRGSVVGQSGNTIYF.